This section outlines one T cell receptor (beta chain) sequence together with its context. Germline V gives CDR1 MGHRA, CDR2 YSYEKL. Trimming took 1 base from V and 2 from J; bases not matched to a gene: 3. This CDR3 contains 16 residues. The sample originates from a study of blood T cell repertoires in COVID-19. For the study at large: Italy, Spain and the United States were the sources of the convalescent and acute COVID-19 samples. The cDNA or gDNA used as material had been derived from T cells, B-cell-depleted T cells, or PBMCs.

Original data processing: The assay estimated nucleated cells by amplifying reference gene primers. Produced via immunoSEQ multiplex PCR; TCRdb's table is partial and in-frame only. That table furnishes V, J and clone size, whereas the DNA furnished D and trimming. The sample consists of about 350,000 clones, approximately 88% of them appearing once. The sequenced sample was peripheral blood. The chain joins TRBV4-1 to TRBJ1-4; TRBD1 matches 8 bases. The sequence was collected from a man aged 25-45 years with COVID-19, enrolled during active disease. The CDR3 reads CASSQGRGLTNEKLFF. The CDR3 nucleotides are TGCGCCAGCAGCCAAGGCAGGGGGCTCACTAATGAAAAACTGTTTTTT.